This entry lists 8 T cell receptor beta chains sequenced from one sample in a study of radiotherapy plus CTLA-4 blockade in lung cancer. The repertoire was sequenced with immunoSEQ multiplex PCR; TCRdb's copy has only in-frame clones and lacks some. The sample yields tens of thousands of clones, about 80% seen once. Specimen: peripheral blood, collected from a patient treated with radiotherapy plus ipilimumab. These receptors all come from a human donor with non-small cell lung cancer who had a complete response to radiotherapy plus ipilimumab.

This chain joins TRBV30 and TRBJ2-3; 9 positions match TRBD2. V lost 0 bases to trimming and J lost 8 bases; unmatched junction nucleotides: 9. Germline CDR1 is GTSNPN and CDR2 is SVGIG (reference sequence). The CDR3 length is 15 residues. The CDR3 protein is CAWSVAGGLLVTQYF. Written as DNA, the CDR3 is TGTGCCTGGAGTGTTGCGGGGGGGCTTTTAGTTACGCAGTATTTT.

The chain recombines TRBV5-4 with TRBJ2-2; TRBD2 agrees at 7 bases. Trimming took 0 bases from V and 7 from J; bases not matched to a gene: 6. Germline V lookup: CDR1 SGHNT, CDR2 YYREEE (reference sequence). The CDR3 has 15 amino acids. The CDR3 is CASSLGGGDNGELFF. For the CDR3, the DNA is TGTGCCAGCAGCTTGGGCGGGGGAGATAACGGGGAGCTGTTTTTT.

The CDR3 DNA is TGTGCCAGCTCACCGCCGGGACTGAACACTGAAGCTTTCTTT. This translates into CASSPPGLNTEAFF. The chain employs TRBV18 and TRBJ1-1; perhaps TRBD1 as D (5 bases). Germline CDR1 KGHSH, CDR2 LQKENI. Trimming stripped 3 bases from V and 0 bases from J, with 8 bases between. The CDR3 has 14 residues.

Written as DNA, the CDR3 is TGTGCCAGCAGCTCTCAGCGGAGCCCTCAAGAGACCCAGTACTTC. Translation gives CASSSQRSPQETQYF. The chain uses TRBV7-2 and TRBJ2-5; D is perhaps TRBD2 (5 bases). Germline values: CDR1 SGHTA, CDR2 FQGNSA. The CDR3 has 15 amino acids. The V gene lost 4 bases and the J gene lost 2 bases, with 14 bases spanning the gap.

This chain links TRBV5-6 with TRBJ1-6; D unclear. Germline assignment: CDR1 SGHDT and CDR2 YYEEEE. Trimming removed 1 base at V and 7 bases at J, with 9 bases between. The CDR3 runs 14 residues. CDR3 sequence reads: CASSLNGGNSPLHF. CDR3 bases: TGTGCCAGCAGCTTGAACGGCGGGAATTCACCCCTCCACTTT.

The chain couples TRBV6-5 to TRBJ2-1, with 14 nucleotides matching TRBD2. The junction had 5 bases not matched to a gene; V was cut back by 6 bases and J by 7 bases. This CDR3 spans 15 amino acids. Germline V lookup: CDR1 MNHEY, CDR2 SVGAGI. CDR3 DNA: TGTGCCAGCAGCTTGACTAGCGGGAGGGTTAATGAGCAGTTCTTC. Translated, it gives CASSLTSGRVNEQFF.

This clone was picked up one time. This CDR3 is CASSLDSYTQYF. CDR3 coding DNA: TGTGCCAGCAGCTTAGACTCATATACGCAGTATTTT. This sequence joins TRBV11-3 and TRBJ2-3; unclear D gene. Germline lookup yields CDR1 SGHNT and CDR2 YENEEA. The CDR3 totals 12 residues. V gave up 0 bases and J gave up 7 bases, with 5 bases separating them.

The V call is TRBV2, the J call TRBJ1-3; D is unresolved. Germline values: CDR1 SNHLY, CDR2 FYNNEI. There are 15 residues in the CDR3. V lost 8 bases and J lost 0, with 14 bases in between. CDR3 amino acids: CASSQNRNSGNTIYF. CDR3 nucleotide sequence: TGTGCCAGCTCACAAAACAGAAACTCTGGAAACACCATATATTTT.